The sequence of this T cell receptor (beta chain) was determined in a study of CD8+ T cells in alopecia areata. For the study at large: Treatment ran 6 to 18 months, with 6 months of follow-up afterward.

Sequencing relied on a cDNA template that was reverse transcribed from extracted RNA. The method was immunoSEQ multiplex PCR; TCRdb's version includes in-frame clones alone and lacks a portion of them. The sample carries approximately 190,000 clones, 58% recorded once. General observations from the study: It was observed that many expanded lesional clones persisted in scalp and blood during tofacitinib.

Only a few counts were recorded for this clone. Its antigen is not known. Treatment of the sample: oral pan-JAK inhibitor, 5-10 mg twice daily. Both peripheral blood and punch biopsies of lesional scalp skin were obtained from patients who had alopecia areata. The junction had 6 bases not matched to a gene; V was cut back by 4 bases and J by 4 bases. The germline CDR1 and CDR2 sequences are MNHEY and SVGAGI. The CDR3 is made up of 14 amino acids. The source was CD4+ T cells sorted from blood, collected at week 24, from a patient treated with tofacitinib. V is TRBV6-5 and J is TRBJ1-2, with 7 bases that match TRBD1. This TCR was recovered from a human donor with alopecia areata. As DNA, the CDR3 is TGTGCCAGCAGTTCTGGACAGGCAATCTATGGCTACACCTTC. This sequence encodes CASSSGQAIYGYTF.